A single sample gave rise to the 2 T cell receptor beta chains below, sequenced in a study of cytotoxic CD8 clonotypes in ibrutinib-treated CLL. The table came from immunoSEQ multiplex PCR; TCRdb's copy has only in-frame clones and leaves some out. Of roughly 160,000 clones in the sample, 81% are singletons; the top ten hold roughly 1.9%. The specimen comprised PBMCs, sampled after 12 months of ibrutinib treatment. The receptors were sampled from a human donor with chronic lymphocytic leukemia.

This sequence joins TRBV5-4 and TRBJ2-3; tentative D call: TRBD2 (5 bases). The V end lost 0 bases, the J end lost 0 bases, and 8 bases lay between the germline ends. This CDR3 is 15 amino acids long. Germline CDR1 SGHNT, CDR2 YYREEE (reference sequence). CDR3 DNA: TGTGCCAGCAGCTTGGATACGGGGAGCACAGATACGCAGTATTTT. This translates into CASSLDTGSTDTQYF.

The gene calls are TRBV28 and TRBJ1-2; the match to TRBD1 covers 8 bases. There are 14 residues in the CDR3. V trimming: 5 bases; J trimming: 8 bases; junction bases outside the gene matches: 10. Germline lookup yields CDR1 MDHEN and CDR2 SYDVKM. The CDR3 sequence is CASSPPGQGRGYTF. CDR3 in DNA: TGTGCCAGCAGTCCTCCCGGACAGGGTAGGGGCTACACCTTC.